This TCR beta chain was sequenced for a study of T cell responses to AZD1222 COVID-19 vaccine. The study, taken as a whole, reports: There were mostly white British donors and more females than males, and clonal diversity was possibly underestimated. Reports say nearly half of spike-specific TCRs go after unmutated variant regions. When two AZD1222 doses had been given, Spike-specific TCR breadth and depth rose. CD4 TCRs linked to vaccination spanned spike, dominating at 160-218 and 743-854.

The CDR3 length is 15 residues. Germline CDR1 reads SGHTA; CDR2 reads FQGNSA. J was trimmed by 9 bases and V by 4 bases; bases with no gene match: 11. This clone was counted between two and nine times. Its target is unknown. Data came from immunoSEQ multiplex PCR; TCRdb stores just in-frame clones and leaves some out. This table holds about 130,000 clones, 70% to 90% found once. The receptor's source is an adult in good health. Sequences were derived from peripheral blood, sampled on day 0 of AZD1222 vaccination. This chain links TRBV7-2 with TRBJ2-5, with 10 bases identical to TRBD2. In DNA form, the CDR3 reads TGTGCCAGCAGCTCCAATAGCGGGGGGCTGGGGCCCCAGTACTTC. Its translation: CASSSNSGGLGPQYF.